Each of the 28 T cell receptor beta chains below was sequenced from the same sample in a study of blood T cell repertoires in COVID-19. Assay: immunoSEQ multiplex PCR; the TCRdb copy retains only in-frame clones and omits some. The data hold 200,000 to 250,000 clones, with 80% to 90% observed a single time. The sequencing input was peripheral blood. Receptor source: a man aged 18 to 30 with active or convalescent COVID-19.

The chain links TRBV21-1 to TRBJ2-7; the tabulated D call, TRBD1, remains unverified against the DNA. TRBV21-1 is a recognized pseudogene. This CDR3 is 18 amino acids long. As DNA, the CDR3 is TGTGCCAGCACCGTCCCAGGACAGGGGACTAATCCACCCTCCGAGCAGTACTTC. It yields the protein CASTVPGQGTNPPSEQYF.

The chain uses TRBV3-1 (or the pseudogene TRBV3-2) and TRBJ1-6; TRBD1 matches 8 bases. The germline V gene has CDR1 LGHDT and CDR2 YNNKEL (reference sequence). The length of the CDR3 is 15 residues. Trimming took 5 bases from V and 7 from J; bases not matched to a gene: 7. The CDR3 DNA is TGTGCCAGCAGCTCACGGACAGGGCGGAATTCACCCCTCCACTTT. Translating gives CASSSRTGRNSPLHF.

The chain is built from TRBV4-2 and TRBJ2-3; 8 nucleotides match TRBD2. In germline, CDR1 is LGHNA, CDR2 YNFKEQ. This CDR3 is built from 18 residues. The V segment lost 0 bases and the J segment 3 bases; nucleotides outside the gene matches: 11. CDR3 sequence: CASSQDRGSGIGTDTQYF. CDR3 coding DNA: TGTGCCAGCAGCCAAGATCGGGGTAGCGGGATAGGTACAGATACGCAGTATTTT.

Concerning this clone: Other DNA sequences in the same sample also yield this CDR3. J is TRBJ2-7 and V is TRBV7-2; D is possibly TRBD2 (5 bases). Looked up from germline, CDR1 is SGHTA and CDR2 is FQGNSA. The CDR3 runs to 13 residues. The ends were cut back, 3 bases at V and 5 bases at J, with 11 bases in the middle. The CDR3 loop reads CASSLVSGNEQYF. CDR3 sequence (DNA): TGTGCCAGCAGCTTGGTGTCGGGGAACGAGCAGTACTTC. The entire variable domain, with the rest obtained from reference TRBV7-2 and TRBJ2-7, is as follows: GAGVSQSPSNKVTEKGKDVELRCDPISGHTALYWYRQSLGQGLEFLIYFQGNSAPDKSGLPSDRFSAERTGGSVSTLTIQRTQQEDSAVYLCASSLVSGNEQYFGPGTRLTVT.

This clone was recorded at least ten times. The V gene is TRBV10-3, the J gene TRBJ1-1; 8 bases are a match to TRBD1. CDR3 length equals 16 residues. The V and J ends lost 3 bases and 1 base, in that order; junction bases with no gene match: 7. Germline CDR1 ENHRY, CDR2 SYGVKD. The CDR3 DNA reads as TGTGCCATCAGTGAAGCCCCAGGGGGCGGGAACACTGAAGCTTTCTTT. Translated, it gives CAISEAPGGGNTEAFF.

The chain couples TRBV7-2 to TRBJ2-1, with 8 bases aligning to TRBD2. V trimming: 2 bases; J trimming: 2 bases; junction bases outside the gene matches: 2. CDR3 size: 15 residues. From germline, CDR1 is SGHTA and CDR2 FQGNSA. The CDR3 loop is CASSLLSGAYNEQFF. The CDR3 DNA is TGTGCCAGCAGCTTACTTAGCGGGGCCTACAATGAGCAGTTCTTC.

This chain uses TRBV4-1 with TRBJ1-2, with a weak D call TRBD1 (6 bases). The CDR3 extends over 15 amino acids. Per the germline V gene, CDR1 is MGHRA and CDR2 is YSYEKL. V was trimmed by 4 bases and J by 5 bases, leaving 17 bases between them. The CDR3 region is CASSPGEIILYGYTF. The CDR3 DNA reads TGCGCCAGCAGCCCAGGGGAAATCATACTTTATGGCTACACCTTC.

The J gene is TRBJ2-6, the V gene TRBV30; D remains unclear. Trimming pared 3 bases from V and 0 bases from J, leaving 6 bases between. The germline V gene has CDR1 GTSNPN and CDR2 SVGIG (reference sequence). The CDR3 totals 14 residues. CDR3 sequence: CAWSLYSGANVLTF. The DNA for the CDR3 is TGTGCCTGGAGCCTTTACTCTGGGGCCAACGTCCTGACTTTC. The whole variable domain, filled in from reference TRBV30 and TRBJ2-6, reads SQTIHQWPATLVQPVGSPLSLECTVEGTSNPNLYWYRQAAGRGLQLLFYSVGIGQISSEVPQNLSASRPQDRQFILSSKKLLLSDSGFYLCAWSLYSGANVLTFGAGSRLTVL.

This chain connects TRBV30 to TRBJ1-5; 8 bases map to TRBD1. CDR1 is GTSNPN, CDR2 SVGIG, per germline (reference sequence). J gave up 1 base and V 4 bases, and 3 bases lay outside the gene matches. The CDR3 runs to 14 residues. The CDR3 loop is CAWMGTGSNQPQHF. The CDR3 region has the DNA TGTGCCTGGATGGGGACAGGAAGCAATCAGCCCCAGCATTTT.

The rearrangement joins TRBV30 to TRBJ1-5; D remains ambiguous. There are 13 residues in the CDR3. CDR1 is GTSNPN, CDR2 SVGIG, per germline (reference sequence). Trimming pared 5 bases from V and 3 bases from J, leaving 11 bases between. The CDR3 loop reads CAWGDNNNQPQHF. The CDR3 DNA reads TGTGCCTGGGGAGACAATAACAATCAGCCCCAGCATTTT.

This chain connects TRBV15 to TRBJ1-2, with 7 bases that match TRBD1. Germline values: CDR1 LNHNV, CDR2 YYDKDF (reference sequence). V lost 3 bases, J lost 7 bases, and 8 bases stayed unmatched. The CDR3 covers 14 residues. CDR3 nucleotide sequence: TGTGCCACCAGCAGCCCGGACAGGCTGGGTGGCTACACCTTC. It is translated as CATSSPDRLGGYTF. The full variable domain, in which reference TRBV15 and TRBJ1-2 provide the parts outside the CDR3, is DAMVIQNPRYQVTQFGKPVTLSCSQTLNHNVMYWYQQKSSQAPKLLFHYYDKDFNNEADTPDNFQSRRPNTSFCFLDIRSPGLGDTAMYLCATSSPDRLGGYTFGSGTRLTVV.

V and J are TRBV7-9 and TRBJ2-3; 13 positions match TRBD2. The V and J ends lost 1 base and 0 bases, in that order; junction bases with no gene match: 4. The CDR3 extends over 18 amino acids. Germline lookup yields CDR1 SEHNR and CDR2 FQNEAQ (reference sequence). The CDR3 spells CASSLGTSGRASTDTQYF. The CDR3 DNA follows: TGTGCCAGCAGCTTAGGGACTAGCGGGAGAGCTAGCACAGATACGCAGTATTTT.

The chain carries TRBV6-5 and TRBJ1-6; 7 positions agree with TRBD1. V shed 6 bases, J shed 4 bases, and the junction held 6 bases outside the gene matches. The CDR3 spans 15 residues. The germline V gene has CDR1 MNHEY and CDR2 SVGAGI. The CDR3 nucleotides are TGTGCCAGCAGCCTGACGGGACAGTATAATTCACCCCTCCACTTT. It encodes CASSLTGQYNSPLHF.

J is TRBJ1-6 and V is TRBV9, with a tentative D call TRBD1 (6 bases). CDR1 and CDR2 (germline): SGDLS, YYNGEE. CDR3 length equals 14 residues. The V end was cut by 0 bases, the J end by 6 bases, with 7 bases between. This chain's CDR3 is CASSVGQVNSPLHF. In DNA form, the CDR3 reads TGTGCCAGCAGCGTAGGACAGGTTAATTCACCCCTCCACTTT.

V and J are TRBV30 and TRBJ2-2; possible D gene TRBD2, 6 bases. The CDR3 has 15 amino acids. The germline V gene encodes CDR1 GTSNPN and CDR2 SVGIG (reference sequence). V shed 0 bases and J shed 0 bases, with 8 bases lying between them. The CDR3 sequence: CAWSVGGTNTGELFF. CDR3 nucleotides: TGTGCCTGGAGTGTTGGCGGGACGAACACCGGGGAGCTGTTTTTT.

This rearrangement joins TRBV30 to TRBJ1-5, with 8 nucleotides matching TRBD1. Looked up from germline, CDR1 is GTSNPN and CDR2 is SVGIG (reference sequence). V shed 4 bases, J shed 4 bases, and the junction held 6 bases outside the gene matches. This CDR3 has 14 residues. Written as DNA, the CDR3 is TGTGCCTGGACCCTAAGACAGGGGAATCAGCCCCAGCATTTT. Translation: CAWTLRQGNQPQHF.

The chain is built from TRBV27 and TRBJ2-2, with TRBD2 matching over 7 bases. Germline loops: CDR1 MNHEY, CDR2 SMNVEV (reference sequence). This CDR3 has 15 residues. V lost 4 bases and J lost 7; bases outside the gene matches: 9. The CDR3 loop reads CASSWARRGIGELFF. The CDR3 DNA is TGTGCCAGCAGTTGGGCGCGGCGGGGGATCGGGGAGCTGTTTTTT.

The CDR3 DNA sequence: TGTGCCAGCAGCCCAGAGACAGGGTGGGAGACCCAGTACTTC. Protein product: CASSPETGWETQYF. The rearrangement joins TRBV7-8 to TRBJ2-5; 7 nucleotides agree with TRBD1. Germline loops: CDR1 SGHVS, CDR2 FQNEAQ. Trimming at V came to 5 bases and at J to 5 bases, leaving 8 bases not matched to a gene. This CDR3 is 14 amino acids long.

J is TRBJ2-1 and V is TRBV20-1; 9 bases fit TRBD2. J was trimmed by 4 bases and V by 3 bases; bases with no gene match: 7. Germline CDR1 reads DFQATT; CDR2 reads SNEGSKA (reference sequence). The CDR3 contains 15 residues. CDR3 protein: CSASGRTSVYNEQFF. The CDR3 bases are TGCAGTGCTAGTGGCCGGACTAGCGTTTACAATGAGCAGTTCTTC.

The CDR3 nucleotides are TGTGCCAGCAGCTGGGGACTAGCGGGAGGCCACACCGGGGAGCTGTTTTTT. It encodes CASSWGLAGGHTGELFF. V and J are TRBV5-8 and TRBJ2-2, with 15 bases that match TRBD2. V trimming: 3 bases; J trimming: 3 bases; junction bases outside the gene matches: 3. The CDR3 has 17 residues. Germline V CDR1 and CDR2: SGHTS, YDEGEE.

This clone was seen a handful of times. CDR3 in amino acids: CASRPQGAGYGYTF. The CDR3 coding sequence is TGTGCCAGCAGACCACAGGGGGCGGGCTATGGCTACACCTTC. J is TRBJ1-2 and V is TRBV28; 9 bases map to TRBD1. J was trimmed by 4 bases and V by 6 bases; bases with no gene match: 6. CDR1 MDHEN and CDR2 SYDVKM come from the germline V gene. The CDR3 extends over 14 amino acids.

The J gene is TRBJ2-7, the V gene TRBV30; perhaps TRBD2 as D (6 bases). V was clipped by 4 bases and J by 6 bases, with 19 bases between them. The length of the CDR3 is 14 residues. The germline CDR1 and CDR2 sequences are GTSNPN and SVGIG (reference sequence). This CDR3 reads CAWNVPGAPPEQYF. As DNA, the CDR3 is TGTGCCTGGAACGTGCCGGGAGCCCCCCCCGAGCAGTACTTC.

The CDR3 bases are TGTGCCAGCAGCCATCGGACACCATACGAGCAGTACTTC. It yields the protein CASSHRTPYEQYF. J is TRBJ2-7 and V is TRBV12-3 or TRBV12-4; D is perhaps TRBD1 (5 bases). CDR3 size: 13 residues. The V gene lost 6 bases and the J gene lost 4 bases, with 13 bases spanning the gap.

This chain connects TRBV4-2 to TRBJ2-1; TRBD2 agrees at 16 bases. The CDR3 has 20 residues. Germline assignment: CDR1 LGHNA and CDR2 YNFKEQ. Trimming cost V 1 base and J 1 base; bases outside gene matches: 7. CDR3 nucleotide sequence: TGTGCCAGCAGCCAAGTAGGGACTAGCGGGAGGGCGGCGTCCTACAATGAGCAGTTCTTC. Residues: CASSQVGTSGRAASYNEQFF.

V is TRBV30 and J is TRBJ2-1, with D possibly TRBD2 on 7 matching bases. The CDR3 sequence is 14 residues long. The V end was cut by 0 bases, the J end by 8 bases, with 14 bases between. Germline CDR1 and CDR2: GTSNPN and SVGIG (reference sequence). Written as DNA, the CDR3 is TGTGCCTGGAGTGTAGCAGGGGAGGGGGATGAGCAGTTCTTC. Translated: CAWSVAGEGDEQFF.

The chain recombines TRBV5-1 with TRBJ1-6; the D is unclear. The germline V and J ends were trimmed by 4 bases and 5 bases, with 13 bases remaining between them. This CDR3 is 15 amino acids long. Germline-derived CDR1 and CDR2 are SGHRS and YFSETQ. CDR3 region: CASSIGDVNNSPLHF. In DNA, the CDR3 is TGCGCCAGCAGCATCGGGGATGTAAATAATTCACCCCTCCACTTT.

To note about this clone: The junction shows a germline mismatch at one end, possibly a read error. This sequence joins TRBV7-7 and TRBJ2-7; TRBD2 might be the D (6 bases). The germline gives CDR1 SSHAT, CDR2 FNYEAQ (reference sequence). The CDR3 loop spans 13 amino acids. The CDR3 spells CASSLGGTYEQYF. The CDR3 DNA follows: TGTGCTAGCAGCTTGGGCGGGACCTACGAGCAGTACTTC.

Only a few counts were recorded for this clone. The V gene is TRBV6-5, the J gene TRBJ2-1; D may be TRBD2 (6 bases). CDR3 size: 14 residues. Trimming removed 6 bases at V and 3 bases at J, with 12 bases between. Germline values: CDR1 MNHEY, CDR2 SVGAGI. The CDR3 sequence: CASRRLVFYNEQFF. The CDR3 DNA reads TGTGCCAGCAGGAGACTAGTCTTCTACAATGAGCAGTTCTTC.